The clone carrying this TCR beta chain was found a few times. The QIAseq Immune Repertoire TCR panel built the libraries from roughly 16 ng of total RNA. TCRdb fed the reads into MiXCR, producing one record per CDR3 protein. The data contain about 400 distinct CDR3 sequences, approximately 9% of them singletons. This record belongs to a study of circulating CD8 cells and anti-PD-1 response in melanoma. From live CD3+CD8+TCRalphabeta+ cells, four PD-1 and/or TIGIT subsets were sorted. The sequenced sample was CD8+ T cells from PBMCs, obtained at baseline or after one month of anti-PD-1 therapy (not recorded which). The sequence derives from a human donor with melanoma.

The CDR3 sequence is CASSSAGTGAWNEQYF. CDR3 sequence (DNA): TGTGCCAGCAGCTCCGCCGGGACAGGGGCCTGGAACGAGCAGTACTTC. This rearrangement joins TRBV5-6 to TRBJ2-7, with 10 positions matching TRBD1. With V trimmed by 3 bases and J by 5 bases, 11 bases remained unmatched. CDR1 and CDR2 (germline): SGHDT, YYEEEE. This CDR3 comprises 16 residues. Using reference TRBV5-6 and TRBJ2-7 for the parts outside the CDR3, the full variable domain is DAGVTQSPTHLIKTRGQQVTLRCSPKSGHDTVSWYQQALGQGPQFIFQYYEEEERQRGNFPDRFSGHQFPNYSSELNVNALLLGDSALYLCASSSAGTGAWNEQYFGPGTRLTVT.